This T cell receptor beta chain was captured by sequencing in a study of OX40 agonist ivuxolimab in advanced cancers. About the research overall: Dose-escalation patients suffered from hepatocellular carcinoma, melanoma, renal cell or head and neck cancer. Partial responses were achieved by three patients: one hepatocellular carcinoma, two cutaneous melanoma.

Some clones are missing from TCRdb's copy, which holds only in-frame ones; the method was immunoSEQ multiplex PCR. The repertoire holds roughly 72,000 clones, with about 88% as singletons. The germline CDR1 and CDR2 sequences are SEHNR and FQNEAQ (reference sequence). The CDR3 is made up of 17 amino acids. Patients were ineligible given autoimmune disease history or systemic immunosuppression. The sequence derives from an adult with an advanced solid tumor such as melanoma, head and neck, liver or kidney cancer. V usage is TRBV7-9 and J usage is TRBJ2-5; 12 nucleotides line up with TRBD2. Matching the DNA end better, TRBJ2-7 makes the J call doubtful. The starting material was CD4+ or CD8+ T cells sorted from blood, obtained in a trial of the OX40 agonist ivuxolimab. CDR3 in DNA: TGTGCCAGCAGCGGTTCCCTAGCGGGGGGGCCTTCCTACGAGCAGTACTTC. Amino acids: CASSGSLAGGPSYEQYF.